The 26 T cell receptor beta chains given below trace back to one sample, sequenced in a study of metastatic and nonmetastatic thyroid tumors. TCRdb used MiXCR to call clones anew from the PCR reads. The repertoire holds tens of thousands of clones, with around an eighth as singletons. Each patient went into thyroid surgery without having received any treatment. The sequenced material came from tumor tissue. These receptors were taken from a female donor with papillary thyroid cancer or a benign thyroid nodule (not recorded which). Some clones in this sample may be carry-over from other donors' samples.

Only a few counts were recorded for this clone. The chain links TRBV6-1 to TRBJ2-7, with 8 bases that match TRBD1. The CDR3 contains 15 residues. In germline, CDR1 is MNHNS, CDR2 SASEGT. Germline trimming cut 7 bases from V and 0 bases from J; bases unmatched to any gene: 8. The CDR3 here is CASITIGTGSYEQYF. As DNA, the CDR3 is TGTGCCAGCATCACTATCGGGACAGGCTCCTACGAGCAGTACTTC.

The chain combines TRBV5-1 with TRBJ1-2; no clear D gene. CDR3 length: 14 residues. Trimming stripped 0 bases from V and 1 base from J, with 7 bases between. Germline lookup yields CDR1 SGHRS and CDR2 YFSETQ. This CDR3 reads CASSLGQLNYGYTF. CDR3 nucleotide sequence: TGCGCCAGCAGCTTGGGCCAGCTTAACTATGGCTACACCTTC.

This clone has a count of ten or more. The chain carries TRBV10-1 and TRBJ2-3; D ambiguous. From germline, CDR1 is WNHNN and CDR2 SYGVQD (reference sequence). The CDR3 consists of 12 residues. Trimming removed 7 bases at V and 5 bases at J, with 10 bases between. The CDR3: CASTNNEDTQYF. Written as DNA, the CDR3 is TGCGCCAGCACCAACAACGAAGATACGCAGTATTTT.

This clone was detected only a few times. With a much larger clone just one base away, this may be a read error. The J gene is TRBJ2-7, the V gene TRBV16, with D hard to call. CDR1 and CDR2 from the germline V gene are KGHSY and FQNENV. This CDR3 has 12 residues. The ends were cut back, 6 bases at V and 2 bases at J, with 8 bases in the middle. The CDR3 DNA follows: TGTGCCAGCAGATGGACGGCCTACGAGCAGTACTTC. Its translation: CASRWTAYEQYF.

This chain uses TRBV6-4 with TRBJ2-1; TRBD2 is a possible D gene (6 bases). Looked up from germline, CDR1 is MRHNA and CDR2 is SNTAGT. The CDR3 runs 15 residues. Trimming removed 10 bases from V and 5 bases from J, with 21 bases in between. The CDR3 protein is CAISPSAEGDNEQFF. In nucleotides, the CDR3 is TGTGCCATCAGCCCTAGCGCCGAAGGTGACAATGAGCAGTTCTTC.

Of note for this clone: An end of the junction does not agree with germline; a read error may underlie this. The CDR3 spells CASSLALFPVQKTYNEQFF. CDR3 DNA sequence: TGTGCCAGTAGCTTAGCGCTATTTCCGGTACAGAAAACCTACAATGAGCAGTTCTTC. The genes are TRBV11-1 and TRBJ2-1, with D perhaps matching TRBD2 (5 bases). In germline, CDR1 is SGHAT, CDR2 FQDESV (reference sequence). The CDR3 loop spans 19 amino acids.

This clone has at least ten counts. Here the CDR3 reads CASSSYRDSQETQYF. The DNA of the CDR3 is TGTGCCAGCAGTTCGTACCGGGACAGCCAAGAGACCCAGTACTTC. The V gene is TRBV28, the J gene TRBJ2-5, with 7 positions matching TRBD1. Germline V gene lookup returns CDR1 MDHEN and CDR2 SYDVKM. The CDR3 is made up of 15 amino acids. With V trimmed by 4 bases and J by 1 base, 6 bases remained unmatched. Full variable domain (rest looked up from reference TRBV28 and TRBJ2-5): DVKVTQSSRYLVKRTGEKVFLECVQDMDHENMFWYRQDPGLGLRLIYFSYDVKMKEKGDIPEGYSVSREKKERFSLILESASTNQTSMYLCASSSYRDSQETQYFGPGTRLLVL.

This clone was detected only a few times. With a much larger clone just one base away, this may be a read error. The chain links TRBV20-1 to TRBJ2-7, with 8 bases matching TRBD2. The CDR3 is 13 amino acids. Germline loops: CDR1 DFQATT, CDR2 SNEGSKA (reference sequence). CDR3 sequence: CSARGRGAYDQYF. In nucleotides, the CDR3 is TGCAGTGCTAGAGGGCGGGGGGCCTACGATCAGTACTTC.

Points on this clone: This sequence may be a read error, since a much larger clone differs from it by one base. V usage is TRBV5-1 and J usage is TRBJ1-1; possible D gene TRBD1, 6 bases. The CDR3 totals 16 residues. CDR1 SGHRS and CDR2 YFSETQ come from the germline V gene. CDR3 coding DNA: TGCGCCAGAAGCTTAGGTCCACAGGGAGGGGGCACTGAAGCTTTCTTT. Its translation is CARSLGPQGGGTEAFF. The variable domain in full, completed from reference TRBV5-1 and TRBJ1-1, reads KAGVTQTPRYLIKTRGQQVTLSCSPISGHRSVSWYQQTPGQGLQFLFEYFSETQRNKGNFPGRFSGRQFSNSRSEMNVSTLELGDSALYLCARSLGPQGGGTEAFFGQGTRLTVV.

The table lists this clone with many counts. This rearrangement joins TRBV6-1 to TRBJ2-7; tentatively, D is TRBD1 or TRBD2 (5 bases each). The ends were cut back, 2 bases at V and 0 bases at J, with 17 bases in the middle. Germline V CDR1 and CDR2: MNHNS, SASEGT. This CDR3 comprises 17 residues. CDR3 DNA sequence: TGTGCCAGCAGTGAACCAAAGGGACCCTACCTCTCCTACGAGCAGTACTTC. It specifies CASSEPKGPYLSYEQYF.

This clone was counted at least ten times. This sequence joins TRBV6-1 and TRBJ2-3; D is uncertain. V lost 7 bases to trimming and J lost 5 bases, with 10 bases between them. CDR1 is MNHNS and CDR2 is SASEGT in the germline V gene. The CDR3 is 12 amino acids. CDR3 amino acids: CASTTHRDTQYF. For the CDR3, the DNA is TGTGCCAGCACTACTCACAGAGATACGCAGTATTTT.

This clone has a handful of counts. A much larger clone lies one base from this, so it may be a read error. V usage is TRBV12-3 or TRBV12-4 and J usage is TRBJ2-5; the D is unclear. V was shortened by 9 bases and J by 7 bases, with 12 bases between the two germline ends. CDR3 length: 11 residues. The CDR3 spells CARSWLGTQYF. CDR3 sequence (DNA): TGTGCCAGATCATGGCTTGGGACCCAGTACTTC.

At least ten counts were recorded for this clone. V is TRBV2 and J is TRBJ1-2, with unresolved D. V shed 4 bases and J shed 6 bases, with 6 bases lying between them. Germline V gives CDR1 SNHLY, CDR2 FYNNEI. CDR3 length: 11 residues. The CDR3 coding sequence is TGTGCCAGCAGTGGGCGGCATGGCTACACCTTC. This sequence encodes CASSGRHGYTF.

A note on this clone: A much larger clone lies a single base off, so this may be a read error. The chain is built from TRBV27 and TRBJ1-2; maybe TRBD1 (6 bases). This CDR3 contains 14 residues. Germline CDR1 and CDR2: MNHEY and SMNVEV (reference sequence). The ends were cut back, 6 bases at V and 8 bases at J, with 19 bases in the middle. The CDR3 region has the DNA TGTGCCAGCAGGTTAGGGGGGGGCGCGGGGGGCTACACCTTC. Its protein is CASRLGGGAGGYTF.

This clone was counted many times. J is TRBJ2-2 and V is TRBV27; unclear D gene. The V gene lost 2 bases and the J gene lost 1 base, with 8 bases spanning the gap. CDR1 MNHEY and CDR2 SMNVEV come from the germline V gene (reference sequence). The CDR3 is made up of 15 amino acids. CDR3 DNA sequence: TGTGCCAGCAGTTTAGGCCGCCTGAACACCGGGGAGCTGTTTTTT. Translated, it gives CASSLGRLNTGELFF.

Note on this clone: This may be a read error, as it is one base from a much larger clone. This chain connects TRBV7-9 to TRBJ2-7; no clear D. CDR3 length: 13 amino acids. Germline CDR1 SEHNR, CDR2 FQNEAQ (reference sequence). Trimming shortened V by 5 bases and J by 6 bases, and 14 bases separated the two germline ends. CDR3 nucleotides: TGTGCCAGCAGCGCAGCTTCCAACTGCGAGCAGTACTTC. Amino acids: CASSAASNCEQYF.

This chain connects TRBV7-9 to TRBJ1-4; 9 nucleotides line up with TRBD1. CDR3 length: 16 residues. The V and J ends lost 4 bases and 6 bases, in that order; junction bases with no gene match: 9. Per germline, CDR1 SEHNR and CDR2 FQNEAQ (reference sequence). CDR3 DNA: TGTGCCAGCAGCTCCCGTGCGGGACAGGGCGATGAAAAACTGTTTTTT. Its translation is CASSSRAGQGDEKLFF.

As concerns this clone: This may come from a read error, since a much larger clone is one base off. Other DNA sequences of this sample code for an identical CDR3. The J gene is TRBJ2-1, the V gene TRBV5-6; the D gene is possibly TRBD2 (6 bases). Trimming removed 4 bases from V and 7 bases from J, with 24 bases in between. This CDR3 region has 17 residues. Per the germline V gene, CDR1 is SGHDT and CDR2 is YYEEEE. The CDR3 bases are TGTGCCAGCAGCGCGCCCCTCCGCGCGGGATCCCCAAATGAGCAGTTCTTC. It encodes CASSAPLRAGSPNEQFF.

This clone appeared many times. The V gene is TRBV6-5, the J gene TRBJ2-1; unclear D gene. The CDR3 contains 11 residues. V lost 4 bases to trimming and J lost 8 bases, with 6 bases between them. Germline loops: CDR1 MNHEY, CDR2 SVGAGI. CDR3 nucleotide sequence: TGTGCCAGCAGTTCCGTTGATGAGCAGTTCTTC. It yields the protein CASSSVDEQFF.

Comment on this clone: A read error may be the cause here, since a much bigger clone is one base away. The V gene is TRBV18, the J gene TRBJ1-1; a weak D match, TRBD1 (5 bases). In germline, CDR1 is KGHSH, CDR2 LQKENI. V was cut by 3 bases and J by 5 bases, with 10 bases left in between. This CDR3 is built from 13 residues. CDR3 in amino acids: CASSPGGETEAFF. For the CDR3, the DNA is TGTGCCAGCTCACCCGGGGGTGAAACTGAAGCTTTCTTT.

The table lists this clone with many counts. Other DNA sequences in the sample encode the same CDR3. This rearrangement joins TRBV6-1 to TRBJ2-5; no firm D call. The CDR3 totals 13 residues. Per germline, CDR1 MNHNS and CDR2 SASEGT. The V end lost 1 base, the J end lost 7 bases, and 10 bases lay between the germline ends. DNA for the CDR3: TGTGCCAGCAGTGAAGGGAAGTCGGGGACCCAGTACTTC. Translated, it gives CASSEGKSGTQYF.

This clone has only a few counts. Possible read error: a much larger clone is one base away. This rearrangement joins TRBV12-3 or TRBV12-4 to TRBJ1-1, with D perhaps TRBD1 (6 bases). The CDR3 has 14 amino acids. The CDR3 bases are TGTGCCATCAGTTTACTGGGGGCGAACACTGAAGCTTTCTTT. It encodes CAISLLGANTEAFF.

The V call is TRBV3-1, the J call TRBJ2-7; D perhaps matches TRBD2 (6 bases). V lost 0 bases and J lost 3, with 9 bases in between. Per the germline V gene, CDR1 is LGHDT and CDR2 is YNNKEL (reference sequence). This CDR3 contains 14 residues. CDR3: CASSQEGLSYEQYF. CDR3 nucleotides: TGTGCCAGCAGCCAAGAGGGACTGAGCTACGAGCAGTACTTC.

This clone was seen a few times. A much bigger clone sits one base away, suggesting this may be a read error. This chain joins TRBV2 and TRBJ1-1; possible D gene TRBD1, 6 bases. CDR3 length: 14 amino acids. The V end was cut by 7 bases, the J end by 2 bases, with 14 bases between. Per germline, CDR1 SNHLY and CDR2 FYNNEI. The CDR3 loop reads CASKGGVHNTEAFF. CDR3 nucleotide sequence: TGTGCCAGCAAGGGGGGGGTACATAACACTGAAGCTTTCTTT.

This chain joins TRBV19 and TRBJ2-3; D perhaps matches TRBD2 (6 bases). The germline gives CDR1 LNHDA, CDR2 SQIVND (reference sequence). CDR3 size: 15 residues. The germline V and J ends were trimmed by 7 bases and 4 bases, with 18 bases remaining between them. In DNA form, the CDR3 reads TGTGCCAGTACCGACAGAGGGGACTCCCCAGATACGCAGTATTTT. It specifies CASTDRGDSPDTQYF.

The table lists this clone with many counts. The gene calls are TRBV20-1 and TRBJ1-2; 8 nucleotides align to TRBD1. The germline gives CDR1 DFQATT, CDR2 SNEGSKA (reference sequence). The junction had 5 bases not matched to a gene; V was cut back by 1 base and J by 4 bases. The CDR3 contains 14 residues. CDR3 DNA sequence: TGCAGTGCTAGAGGACAGGGGATGGTCTATGGCTACACCTTC. This gives the protein CSARGQGMVYGYTF.